Each of the 13 T cell receptor beta chains below was sequenced from the same sample in a study of T cell changes during pregnancy in multiple sclerosis (dated by TCRdb to between 2018 and 2021). Libraries were built with the immunoSEQ multiplex PCR assay. Here the immuneACCESS table is served through TCRdb, limited to in-frame sequences with V and J called. Missing clones are a known gap in these copies; in checked studies unresolved V genes cover under half, and the rest lacks a known reason. The sample yields 20,000 or so clones; 86% were counted once. The ten most abundant clones make up roughly 6% of the sample. The sample here was CD8+ T cells from peripheral blood mononuclear cells, taken in the third trimester of pregnancy. The receptor set was obtained from a female donor in good health, enrolled as a control in a pregnancy study.

The genes are TRBV11-2 and TRBJ2-5, with TRBD2 identical over 8 bases. V shed 5 bases, J shed 5 bases, and the junction held 10 bases outside the gene matches. The germline gives CDR1 SGHAT, CDR2 FQNNGV. The CDR3 covers 15 residues. CDR3 nucleotides: TGTGCCAGCAGCCCTGGTTCGGGGGGGGGTGAGACCCAGTACTTC. As protein: CASSPGSGGGETQYF.

The CDR3 sequence is CASSSGGLKYGYTF. The CDR3 bases are TGTGCCAGCAGCTCAGGGGGGTTAAAGTATGGCTACACCTTC. The V and J genes are TRBV7-9 and TRBJ1-2; 7 bases line up with TRBD1. V dropped 4 bases and J dropped 5; count of bases not matched to a gene: 7. This CDR3 has 14 residues. CDR1 and CDR2 from the germline V gene are SEHNR and FQNEAQ (reference sequence).

This chain joins TRBV29-1 and TRBJ1-1; D is undetermined. CDR3 length: 14 residues. Germline lookup yields CDR1 SQVTM and CDR2 ANQGSEA. V lost 5 bases to trimming and J lost 4 bases, with 17 bases between them. Here the CDR3 reads CSVFNRGVGTEAFF. CDR3 sequence (DNA): TGCAGCGTTTTCAATCGGGGTGTAGGCACTGAAGCTTTCTTT.

This chain joins TRBV29-1 and TRBJ1-1; D uncertain. V lost 3 bases to trimming and J lost 5 bases, with 4 bases between them. CDR1 SQVTM and CDR2 ANQGSEA come from the germline V gene. CDR3 size: 10 residues. CDR3 in amino acids: CSVESTEAFF. CDR3 sequence (DNA): TGCAGCGTTGAGAGTACTGAAGCTTTCTTT. Filled out from reference TRBV29-1 and TRBJ1-1, the complete variable domain reads SAVISQKPSRDICQRGTSLTIQCQVDSQVTMMFWYRQQPGQSLTLIATANQGSEATYESGFVIDKFPISRPNLTFSTLTVSNMSPEDSSIYLCSVESTEAFFGQGTRLTVV.

This rearrangement joins TRBV27 to TRBJ2-5; no definite D call. The germline CDR1 and CDR2 sequences are MNHEY and SMNVEV (reference sequence). V lost 6 bases and J lost 2, with 10 bases in between. The CDR3 loop spans 13 amino acids. CDR3 nucleotides: TGTGCCAGCAGCCGAGTGGTGCAAGAGACCCAGTACTTC. Protein product: CASSRVVQETQYF.

The chain joins TRBV4-3 to TRBJ1-6; D is undetermined. Deletions cut 1 base from V and 4 bases from J, with 5 bases between. Germline values: CDR1 LGHNA, CDR2 YSLEER. CDR3 length: 14 residues. The CDR3: CASSQGQYNSPLHF. DNA of the CDR3: TGCGCCAGCAGCCAAGGGCAGTATAATTCACCCCTCCACTTT.

This clone was detected a few times. This chain uses TRBV7-9 with TRBJ1-5; a weak D match, TRBD1 (5 bases). CDR3 length equals 14 residues. V lost 5 bases and J lost 1, with 9 bases in between. CDR1 SEHNR and CDR2 FQNEAQ come from the germline V gene (reference sequence). CDR3 sequence reads: CASSPTESNQPQHF. The CDR3 DNA reads as TGTGCCAGCAGCCCGACAGAGAGCAATCAGCCCCAGCATTTT.

This sequence joins TRBV25-1 and TRBJ1-6; D perhaps matches TRBD1 (5 bases). The CDR3 loop spans 15 amino acids. Germline CDR1 reads MGHDK; CDR2 reads SYGVNS. Trimming shortened V by 7 bases and J by 5 bases, and 15 bases separated the two germline ends. The DNA of the CDR3 is TGTGCCAGCAACGGACCGTGGGGGGATAATTCACCCCTCCACTTT. Its translation: CASNGPWGDNSPLHF. Looking up the rest from reference TRBV25-1 and TRBJ1-6 gives the full variable domain: EADIYQTPRYLVIGTGKKITLECSQTMGHDKMYWYQQDPGMELHLIHYSYGVNSTEKGDLSSESTVSRIRTEHFPLTLESARPSHTSQYLCASNGPWGDNSPLHFGNGTRLTVT.

The chain couples TRBV27 to TRBJ2-7; 7 positions match TRBD1. The CDR3 consists of 15 residues. V gave up 6 bases and J gave up 5 bases; unmatched junction bases: 13. CDR1 and CDR2 from the germline V gene are MNHEY and SMNVEV (reference sequence). In nucleotides, the CDR3 is TGTGCCAGCAGATCAAGGGGGCCCCATTATAACGAGCAGTACTTC. Amino acids: CASRSRGPHYNEQYF.

Within the sample, this clone is large. Written as DNA, the CDR3 is TGTGCCAGCAGCTTAATCGGGGACAGTGGAGATTCACCCCTCCACTTT. Encoded protein: CASSLIGDSGDSPLHF. This chain connects TRBV5-6 to TRBJ1-6, with TRBD1 matching 7 bases. In germline, CDR1 is SGHDT, CDR2 YYEEEE. V lost 2 bases, J lost 8 bases, and 10 bases stayed unmatched. The CDR3 is 16 residues long. Using reference TRBV5-6 and TRBJ1-6 for the parts outside the CDR3, the full variable domain is DAGVTQSPTHLIKTRGQQVTLRCSPKSGHDTVSWYQQALGQGPQFIFQYYEEEERQRGNFPDRFSGHQFPNYSSELNVNALLLGDSALYLCASSLIGDSGDSPLHFGNGTRLTVT.

This chain joins TRBV15 and TRBJ1-4; D is perhaps TRBD1 (6 bases). The germline V gene encodes CDR1 LNHNV and CDR2 YYDKDF (reference sequence). The CDR3 consists of 15 residues. V gave up 4 bases and J gave up 2 bases, with 11 bases separating them. The CDR3 is CATSITGSTNEKLFF. The CDR3 nucleotides read TGTGCCACCAGCATAACAGGGTCCACTAATGAAAAACTGTTTTTT.

The chain has TRBV7-2 and TRBJ2-7; TRBD1 matches 7 bases. The V gene's germline CDR1 is SGHTA and CDR2 FQGNSA. With V trimmed by 5 bases and J by 1 base, 5 bases remained unmatched. The CDR3 totals 14 residues. The CDR3 region is CASSTGQESYEQYF. The DNA of the CDR3 is TGTGCCAGCAGCACTGGACAGGAGTCCTACGAGCAGTACTTC.

The chain combines TRBV5-6 with TRBJ2-1, with 8 nucleotides matching TRBD2. The CDR3 is made up of 15 amino acids. V gave up 4 bases and J gave up 4 bases; unmatched junction bases: 7. Germline V gives CDR1 SGHDT, CDR2 YYEEEE. Here the CDR3 reads CASSPGLGAYNEQFF. The CDR3 coding sequence is TGTGCCAGCAGCCCGGGACTAGGGGCTTACAATGAGCAGTTCTTC. Full variable domain (outside the CDR3, taken from reference TRBV5-6 and TRBJ2-1): DAGVTQSPTHLIKTRGQQVTLRCSPKSGHDTVSWYQQALGQGPQFIFQYYEEEERQRGNFPDRFSGHQFPNYSSELNVNALLLGDSALYLCASSPGLGAYNEQFFGPGTRLTVL.